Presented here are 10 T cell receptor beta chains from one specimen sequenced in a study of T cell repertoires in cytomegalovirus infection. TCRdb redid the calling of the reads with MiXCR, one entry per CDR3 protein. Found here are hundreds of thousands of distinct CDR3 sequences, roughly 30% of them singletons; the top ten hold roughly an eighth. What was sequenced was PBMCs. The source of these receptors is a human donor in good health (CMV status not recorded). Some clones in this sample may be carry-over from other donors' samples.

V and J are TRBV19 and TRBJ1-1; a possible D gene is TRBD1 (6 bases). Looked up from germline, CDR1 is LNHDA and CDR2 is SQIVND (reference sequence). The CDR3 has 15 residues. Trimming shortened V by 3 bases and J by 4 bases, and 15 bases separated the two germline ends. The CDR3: CASSIRDTSPTEAFF. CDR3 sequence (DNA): TGTGCCAGTAGTATCCGGGACACTAGTCCCACTGAAGCTTTCTTT.

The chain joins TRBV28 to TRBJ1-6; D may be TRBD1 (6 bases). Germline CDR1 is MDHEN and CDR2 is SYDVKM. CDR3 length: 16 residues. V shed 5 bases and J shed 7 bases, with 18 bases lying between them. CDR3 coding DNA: TGTGCCAGCAGTCCCCACCAGGGGCTTGGGAATTCACCCCTCCACTTT. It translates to CASSPHQGLGNSPLHF.

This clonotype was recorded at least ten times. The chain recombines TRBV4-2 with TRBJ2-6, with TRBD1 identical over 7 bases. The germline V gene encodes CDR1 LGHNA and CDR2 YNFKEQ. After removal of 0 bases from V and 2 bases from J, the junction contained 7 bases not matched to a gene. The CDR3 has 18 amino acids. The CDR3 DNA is TGTGCCAGCAGCCAAGATCGACAGGGAGTAGCTGGGGCCAACGTCCTGACTTTC. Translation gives CASSQDRQGVAGANVLTF.

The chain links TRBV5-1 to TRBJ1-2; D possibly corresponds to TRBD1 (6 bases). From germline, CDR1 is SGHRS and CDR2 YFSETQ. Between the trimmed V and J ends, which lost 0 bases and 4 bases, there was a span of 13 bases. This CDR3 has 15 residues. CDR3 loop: CASSLEVTGTYGYTF. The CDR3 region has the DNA TGCGCCAGCAGCTTGGAGGTGACAGGAACCTATGGCTACACCTTC.

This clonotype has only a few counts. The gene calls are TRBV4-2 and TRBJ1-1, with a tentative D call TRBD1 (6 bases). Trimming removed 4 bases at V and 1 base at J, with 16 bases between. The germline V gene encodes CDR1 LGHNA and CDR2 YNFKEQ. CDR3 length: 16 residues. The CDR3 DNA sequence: TGTGCCAGCAGCCCTTCTTACAGGGAAACGAACACTGAAGCTTTCTTT. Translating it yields CASSPSYRETNTEAFF.

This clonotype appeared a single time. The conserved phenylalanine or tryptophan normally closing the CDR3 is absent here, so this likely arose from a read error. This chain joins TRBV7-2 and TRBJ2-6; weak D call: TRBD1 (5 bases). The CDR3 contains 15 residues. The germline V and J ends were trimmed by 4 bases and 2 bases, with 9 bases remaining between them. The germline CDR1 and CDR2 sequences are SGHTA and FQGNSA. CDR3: CASSSRAAGANVLTL. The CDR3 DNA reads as TGTGCCAGCAGCTCCAGGGCCGCTGGGGCCAACGTCCTGACTTTA.

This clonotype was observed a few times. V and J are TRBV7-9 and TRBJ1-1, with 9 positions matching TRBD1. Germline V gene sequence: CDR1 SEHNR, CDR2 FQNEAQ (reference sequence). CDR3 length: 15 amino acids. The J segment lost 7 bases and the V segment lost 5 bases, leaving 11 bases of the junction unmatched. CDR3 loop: CASSLGDRELIEAFF. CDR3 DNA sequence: TGTGCCAGCAGCCTCGGGGACAGGGAACTCATTGAAGCTTTCTTT.

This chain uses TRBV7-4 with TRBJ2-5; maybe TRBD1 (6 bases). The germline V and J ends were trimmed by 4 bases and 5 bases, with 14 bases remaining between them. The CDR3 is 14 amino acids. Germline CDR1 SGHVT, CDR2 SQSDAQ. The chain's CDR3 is CASSSPTRGETQYF. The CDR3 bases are TGTGCCAGCAGCTCGCCAACCAGGGGTGAGACCCAGTACTTC.

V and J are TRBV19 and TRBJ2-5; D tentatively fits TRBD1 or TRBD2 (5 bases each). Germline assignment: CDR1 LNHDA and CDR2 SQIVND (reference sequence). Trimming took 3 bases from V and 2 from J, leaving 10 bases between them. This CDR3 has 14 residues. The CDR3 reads CASSMGELQETQYF. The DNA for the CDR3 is TGTGCCAGTAGTATGGGGGAGTTACAAGAGACCCAGTACTTC. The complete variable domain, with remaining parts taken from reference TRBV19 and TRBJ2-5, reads DGGITQSPKYLFRKEGQNVTLSCEQNLNHDAMYWYRQDPGQGLRLIYYSQIVNDFQKGDIAEGYSVSREKKESFPLTVTSAQKNPTAFYLCASSMGELQETQYFGPGTRLLVL.

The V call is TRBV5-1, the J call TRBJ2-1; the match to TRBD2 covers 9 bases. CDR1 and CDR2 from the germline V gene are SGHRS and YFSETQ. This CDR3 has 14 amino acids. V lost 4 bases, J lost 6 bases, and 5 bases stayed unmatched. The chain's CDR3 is CASSQRGAGNEQFF. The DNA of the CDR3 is TGCGCCAGCAGCCAGCGGGGGGCCGGCAATGAGCAGTTCTTC.